Listed below are T cell receptor beta chains from one sample, sequenced in a study of CD8+ T cells in alopecia areata. Sequencing used immunoSEQ multiplex PCR; TCRdb keeps in-frame clones, though not all of them. The sample holds 200,000 to 250,000 clones; around 43% are singletons and the top ten take roughly 2.8%. The sample in question was CD4+ T cells sorted from blood, obtained around week 37, from a patient treated with tofacitinib. These receptors all come from a human donor with alopecia areata. The CDR3 runs from the conserved cysteine through the conserved F or W. The order of the fields is J gene, CDR3 length, clone size, V gene, D gene, CDR3 protein. A D gene is named only where the DNA matches it firmly. A clone size is listed for some rows: how often the clone was seen (once, few, many), or a class if it is expanded.

j_gene: TRBJ2-7
len: 14
abundance: NA
v_gene: TRBV27
d_gene: TRBD2
CDR3aa: CASRLLAGTVGQYF

j_gene: TRBJ2-3
len: 13
abundance: few
v_gene: TRBV27
d_gene: NA
CDR3aa: CASSWRLTDTQYF

j_gene: TRBJ1-4
len: 14
abundance: NA
v_gene: TRBV29-1
d_gene: TRBD1
CDR3aa: CSVQRDRVDEKLFF

j_gene: TRBJ2-2
len: 17
abundance: few
v_gene: TRBV19
d_gene: TRBD2
CDR3aa: CASSIMGLNVNTGELFF

j_gene: TRBJ1-1
len: 12
abundance: NA
v_gene: TRBV19
d_gene: NA
CDR3aa: CASRRGHTEAFF

j_gene: TRBJ2-6
len: 16
abundance: few
v_gene: TRBV29-1
d_gene: TRBD1
CDR3aa: CRCPGQGTSGANVLTF

j_gene: TRBJ2-5
len: 11
abundance: NA
v_gene: TRBV11-2
d_gene: NA
CDR3aa: CASSVEETQYF

j_gene: TRBJ2-7
len: 16
abundance: NA
v_gene: TRBV7-9
d_gene: NA
CDR3aa: CASSLGGPSVSYEQYF

j_gene: TRBJ2-1
len: 15
abundance: NA
v_gene: TRBV15
d_gene: TRBD1
CDR3aa: CATSRDGDRGRGQFF

j_gene: TRBJ2-5
len: 14
abundance: NA
v_gene: TRBV7-9
d_gene: NA
CDR3aa: CASSRGQREETQYF

j_gene: TRBJ2-7
len: 14
abundance: few
v_gene: TRBV6-5
d_gene: NA
CDR3aa: CASSSAFGPYEQYF

j_gene: TRBJ1-5
len: 14
abundance: few
v_gene: TRBV6-1
d_gene: TRBD1
CDR3aa: CASSLTGGNQPQHF

j_gene: TRBJ2-5
len: 14
abundance: once
v_gene: TRBV29-1
d_gene: TRBD1
CDR3aa: CSVEKDRVEETQYF

j_gene: TRBJ2-5
len: 12
abundance: NA
v_gene: TRBV14
d_gene: NA
CDR3aa: CASSPQGETQYF